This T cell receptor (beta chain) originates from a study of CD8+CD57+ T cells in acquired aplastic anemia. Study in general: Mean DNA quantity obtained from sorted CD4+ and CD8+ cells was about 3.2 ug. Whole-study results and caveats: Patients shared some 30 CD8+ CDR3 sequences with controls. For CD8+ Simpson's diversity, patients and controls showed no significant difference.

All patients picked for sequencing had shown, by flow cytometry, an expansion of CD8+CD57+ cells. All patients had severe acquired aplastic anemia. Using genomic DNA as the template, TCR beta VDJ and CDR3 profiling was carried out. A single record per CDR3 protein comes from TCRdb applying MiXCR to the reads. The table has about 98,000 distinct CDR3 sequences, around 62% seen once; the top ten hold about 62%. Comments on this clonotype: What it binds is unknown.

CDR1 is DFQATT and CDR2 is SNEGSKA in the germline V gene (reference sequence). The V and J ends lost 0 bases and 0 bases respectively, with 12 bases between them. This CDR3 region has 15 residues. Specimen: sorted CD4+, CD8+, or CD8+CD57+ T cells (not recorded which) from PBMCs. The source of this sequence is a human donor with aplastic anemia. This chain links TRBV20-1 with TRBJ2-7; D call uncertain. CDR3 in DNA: TGCAGTGCTAGAGATGACGGCCAGGTCTCCTACGAGCAGTACTTC. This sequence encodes CSARDDGQVSYEQYF.